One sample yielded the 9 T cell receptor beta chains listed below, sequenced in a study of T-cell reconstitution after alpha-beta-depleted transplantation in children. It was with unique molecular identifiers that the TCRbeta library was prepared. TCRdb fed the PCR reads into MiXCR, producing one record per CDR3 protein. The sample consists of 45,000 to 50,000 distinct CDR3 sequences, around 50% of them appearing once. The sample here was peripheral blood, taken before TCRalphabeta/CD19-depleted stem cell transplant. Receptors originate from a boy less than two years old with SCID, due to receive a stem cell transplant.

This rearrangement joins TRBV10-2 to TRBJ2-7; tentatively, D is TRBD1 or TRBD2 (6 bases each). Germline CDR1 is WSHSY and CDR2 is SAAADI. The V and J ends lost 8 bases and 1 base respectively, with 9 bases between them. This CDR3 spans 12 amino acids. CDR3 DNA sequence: TGCGCCAGCCGGGGGCAGTCCTACGAGCAGTACTTC. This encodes CASRGQSYEQYF.

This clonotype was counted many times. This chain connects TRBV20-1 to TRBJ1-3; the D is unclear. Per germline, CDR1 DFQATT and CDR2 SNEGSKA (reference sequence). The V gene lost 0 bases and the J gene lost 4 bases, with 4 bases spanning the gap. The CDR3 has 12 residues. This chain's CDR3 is CSARDVGNTIYF. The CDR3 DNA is TGCAGTGCTAGAGATGTAGGAAACACCATATATTTT.

The CDR3 spells CARHRDRGTDTQYF. CDR3 nucleotides: TGTGCCAGGCACCGGGACAGGGGGACAGATACGCAGTATTTT. The chain recombines TRBV2 with TRBJ2-3; TRBD1 aligns across 11 bases. CDR3 length: 14 residues. Trimming at V came to 9 bases and at J to 3 bases, leaving 5 bases not matched to a gene. The germline V gene encodes CDR1 SNHLY and CDR2 FYNNEI.

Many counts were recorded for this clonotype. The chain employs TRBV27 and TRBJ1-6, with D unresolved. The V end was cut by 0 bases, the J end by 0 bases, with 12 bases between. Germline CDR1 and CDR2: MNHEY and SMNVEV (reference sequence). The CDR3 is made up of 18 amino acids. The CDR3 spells CASSLSGSRSSYNSPLHF. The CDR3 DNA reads TGTGCCAGCAGTTTATCAGGGTCTAGGAGCTCCTATAATTCACCCCTCCACTTT.

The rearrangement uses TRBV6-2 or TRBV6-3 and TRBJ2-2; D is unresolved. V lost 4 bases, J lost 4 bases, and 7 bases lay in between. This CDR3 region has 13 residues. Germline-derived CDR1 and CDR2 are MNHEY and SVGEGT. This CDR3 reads CASSSDITGELFF. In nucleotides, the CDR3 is TGTGCCAGCAGTTCCGACATCACCGGGGAGCTGTTTTTT.

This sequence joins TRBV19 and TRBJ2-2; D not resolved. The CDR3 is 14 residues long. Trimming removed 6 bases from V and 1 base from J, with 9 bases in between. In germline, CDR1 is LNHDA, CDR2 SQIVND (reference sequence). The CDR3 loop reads CASSRTLNTGELFF. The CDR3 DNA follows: TGTGCCAGTAGCAGAACCCTGAACACCGGGGAGCTGTTTTTT.

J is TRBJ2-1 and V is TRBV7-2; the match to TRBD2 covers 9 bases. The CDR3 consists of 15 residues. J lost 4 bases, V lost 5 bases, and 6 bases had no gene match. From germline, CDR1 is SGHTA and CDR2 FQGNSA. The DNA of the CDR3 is TGTGCCAGCAGCCTCGGGACTAGCAGATACAATGAGCAGTTCTTC. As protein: CASSLGTSRYNEQFF.

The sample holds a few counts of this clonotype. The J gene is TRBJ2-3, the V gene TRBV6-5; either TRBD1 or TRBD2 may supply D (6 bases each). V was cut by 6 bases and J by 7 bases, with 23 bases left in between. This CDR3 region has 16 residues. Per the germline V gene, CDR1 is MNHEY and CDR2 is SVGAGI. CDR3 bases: TGTGCCAGCAGCTACAGTCTTTTGGGGGGCCGGAATACGCAGTATTTT. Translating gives CASSYSLLGGRNTQYF.

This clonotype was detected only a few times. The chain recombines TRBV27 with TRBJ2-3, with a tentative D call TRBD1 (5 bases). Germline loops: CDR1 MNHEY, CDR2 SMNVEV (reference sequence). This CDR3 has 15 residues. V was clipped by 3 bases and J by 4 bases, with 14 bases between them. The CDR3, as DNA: TGTGCCAGCAGTTTGTATCAGGGTATGGCAGATACGCAGTATTTT. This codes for CASSLYQGMADTQYF.